The next 10 T cell receptor beta chains were all read from a single sample in a study of blood T cell repertoires in COVID-19. TCRdb keeps only in-frame clones here, not all; method: immunoSEQ multiplex PCR. The sample lists a few hundred thousand clones, 80% to 85% occurring once. Sequencing was carried out using PBMCs or T cells enriched from blood (not recorded which). Receptors originate from a woman aged 45-65 years who had recovered from COVID-19.

This sequence joins TRBV19 and TRBJ1-1; 8 bases fit TRBD1. Per germline, CDR1 LNHDA and CDR2 SQIVND (reference sequence). The CDR3 extends over 15 amino acids. J gave up 5 bases and V 0 bases, and 5 bases lay outside the gene matches. This CDR3 is CASSIEGTGGTEAFF. The CDR3 DNA is TGTGCCAGTAGTATAGAAGGCACAGGGGGAACTGAAGCTTTCTTT.

The chain recombines TRBV5-6 with TRBJ2-7; D perhaps matches TRBD1 (6 bases). Germline CDR1 reads SGHDT; CDR2 reads YYEEEE. The CDR3 runs 17 residues. V lost 0 bases to trimming and J lost 0 bases, with 16 bases between them. The CDR3 coding sequence is TGTGCCAGCAGCTTGGCCACTTGGACAGTGAGCTCCTACGAGCAGTACTTC. It codes for CASSLATWTVSSYEQYF.

V gene TRBV3-1 (or the pseudogene TRBV3-2) combines with J gene TRBJ1-2, with D tentatively TRBD1 (5 bases). Between the trimmed V and J ends, which lost 2 bases and 2 bases, there was a span of 9 bases. Per germline, CDR1 LGHDT and CDR2 YNNKEL (reference sequence). The CDR3 runs to 14 residues. CDR3 amino acids: CASSQKGRNYGYTF. CDR3 sequence (DNA): TGTGCCAGCAGCCAAAAGGGGCGGAACTATGGCTACACCTTC.

This chain uses TRBV19 with TRBJ1-4; possible D gene TRBD1, 6 bases. Trimming stripped 5 bases from V and 8 bases from J, with 15 bases between. Germline V CDR1 and CDR2: LNHDA, SQIVND (reference sequence). The CDR3 has 14 amino acids. CDR3 coding DNA: TGTGCCAGTAGTGGTACAGGGTTGTCGGAAAAACTGTTTTTT. It translates to CASSGTGLSEKLFF.

The chain links TRBV7-2 to TRBJ1-2, with TRBD1 identical over 8 bases. The germline gives CDR1 SGHTA, CDR2 FQGNSA. The CDR3 contains 13 residues. The ends lost 5 bases at V and 4 bases at J; junction bases unmatched: 3. Here the CDR3 DNA reads TGTGCCAGCAGCCAAACAGGGGGCTATGGCTACACCTTC. Translating gives CASSQTGGYGYTF.

The CDR3 loop is CASSLAGQGTGELFF. CDR3 DNA: TGCGCCAGCAGCTTGGCCGGACAGGGCACCGGGGAGCTGTTTTTT. The chain carries TRBV5-1 and TRBJ2-2, with 8 bases lining up with TRBD1. The CDR3 consists of 15 residues. The J segment lost 4 bases and the V segment lost 0 bases, leaving 2 bases of the junction unmatched. Germline CDR1 is SGHRS and CDR2 is YFSETQ.

The chain combines TRBV5-6 with TRBJ1-2; D is perhaps TRBD1 (5 bases). Germline V lookup: CDR1 SGHDT, CDR2 YYEEEE. The CDR3 runs to 14 residues. Trimming shortened V by 0 bases and J by 3 bases, and 9 bases separated the two germline ends. The CDR3, as DNA: TGTGCCAGCAGCTTGGTGGGGGAGGACTATGGCTACACCTTC. It encodes CASSLVGEDYGYTF.

In the case of this clone: This same CDR3 is encoded by further DNA sequences in the sample. The chain joins TRBV5-1 to TRBJ1-2, with 10 bases lining up with TRBD1. The CDR3 sequence is 15 residues long. J was trimmed by 1 base and V by 0 bases; bases with no gene match: 0. Germline-derived CDR1 and CDR2 are SGHRS and YFSETQ. The chain's CDR3 is CASSLGTGGNYGYTF. The CDR3 nucleotides are TGCGCCAGCAGCTTGGGGACAGGGGGTAACTATGGCTACACCTTC.

This clone has a handful of counts. The gene calls are TRBV19 and TRBJ1-5, with TRBD1 matching over 7 bases. This CDR3 comprises 14 residues. V shed 8 bases, J shed 1 base, and the junction held 5 bases outside the gene matches. Germline CDR1 and CDR2: LNHDA and SQIVND (reference sequence). CDR3 residues: CASRDSRSNQPQHF. For the CDR3, the DNA is TGTGCCAGTCGGGACAGCCGGAGCAATCAGCCCCAGCATTTT.

The chain uses TRBV5-1 and TRBJ2-3, with 9 bases lining up with TRBD2. Trimming at V came to 2 bases and at J to 3 bases, leaving 7 bases not matched to a gene. CDR1 is SGHRS, CDR2 YFSETQ, per germline. The CDR3 has 16 amino acids. The CDR3 DNA follows: TGCGCCAGCAGCTTTTTAGCGGGAGCAGGGACAGATACGCAGTATTTT. This sequence encodes CASSFLAGAGTDTQYF.